This TCR beta chain originates from a study of shared clonotypes between healthy human individuals. Regarding the study as a whole: Only blood samples were collected, and tissue repertoires likely differ.

To note about this clone: What it recognizes is unknown.

The deep-level immunoSEQ assay was used. Clones were sequenced by immunoSEQ multiplex PCR, and TCRdb holds only the in-frame ones, with some missing. The sample holds over a million clones; approximately 98.5% are singletons and the top ten take under 0.45%. The V gene lost 5 bases and the J gene lost 5 bases, with 7 bases spanning the gap. Germline loops: CDR1 SGHVS, CDR2 FNYEAQ. CDR3 length equals 12 residues. This chain connects TRBV7-6 to TRBJ2-1; D not resolved. Sequencing was done on a sample of naive CD4+ T cells sorted from blood. Subset defined: CD45RA+ positively selected. The clonotype was recovered from a man aged 25 to 40 in good health. In DNA form, the CDR3 reads TGTGCCAGCAGCCCCGTGGACAATGAGCAGTTCTTC. It translates to CASSPVDNEQFF.